One and the same sample provided the 20 T cell receptor beta chains below, sequenced in a study of metastatic and nonmetastatic thyroid tumors. TCRdb re-analyzed the PCR reads through MiXCR. The profile shows some 20,000 clones, approximately 29% of them singletons. Thyroid surgery had not been preceded by any treatment in any patient. The sample comprised adjacent normal tissue. All receptors come from a female donor with papillary thyroid cancer or a benign thyroid nodule (not recorded which). Some clones in this sample may be carry-over from other donors' samples.

The chain joins TRBV19 to TRBJ2-2; no clear D. V was cut by 5 bases and J by 4 bases, with 11 bases left in between. This CDR3 is built from 14 residues. CDR1 and CDR2 from the germline V gene are LNHDA and SQIVND (reference sequence). The CDR3 loop is CASSSESVTGELFF. The CDR3 DNA reads as TGTGCCAGTAGTTCGGAGAGCGTCACCGGGGAGCTGTTTTTT.

In its sample, this clone is medium-sized. The rearrangement links TRBV28 to TRBJ1-1; TRBD1 matches 7 bases. V lost 6 bases and J lost 5; bases outside the gene matches: 9. CDR1 and CDR2 from the germline V gene are MDHEN and SYDVKM. The CDR3 contains 14 residues. The chain's CDR3 is CASRSNRGRTEAFF. The CDR3 DNA reads as TGTGCCAGCAGATCAAACAGGGGAAGGACTGAAGCTTTCTTT.

The V gene is TRBV19, the J gene TRBJ2-2; D is ambiguous. The germline V gene encodes CDR1 LNHDA and CDR2 SQIVND (reference sequence). V lost 1 base to trimming and J lost 4 bases, with 4 bases between them. The CDR3 totals 13 residues. The DNA of the CDR3 is TGTGCCAGTAGTATAGTCATCACCGGGGAGCTGTTTTTT. It encodes CASSIVITGELFF. Full variable domain (remainder filled in from reference TRBV19 and TRBJ2-2): DGGITQSPKYLFRKEGQNVTLSCEQNLNHDAMYWYRQDPGQGLRLIYYSQIVNDFQKGDIAEGYSVSREKKESFPLTVTSAQKNPTAFYLCASSIVITGELFFGEGSRLTVL.

This clone rates as medium-sized (0.01 to 0.1%). The chain couples TRBV28 to TRBJ2-7, with D possibly TRBD2 on 7 matching bases. Per the germline V gene, CDR1 is MDHEN and CDR2 is SYDVKM. V was clipped by 4 bases and J by 7 bases, with 23 bases between them. There are 16 residues in the CDR3. The CDR3 reads CASSSLGRGPLGEQYF. For the CDR3, the DNA is TGTGCCAGCAGTTCGCTGGGGCGGGGGCCCCTGGGTGAGCAGTACTTC.

The chain uses TRBV30 and TRBJ2-7; 7 bases align to TRBD1. V lost 2 bases to trimming and J lost 2 bases; unmatched junction nucleotides: 6. The CDR3 has 14 residues. Germline assignment: CDR1 GTSNPN and CDR2 SVGIG (reference sequence). CDR3 loop: CAWSRTGEAYEQYF. The CDR3 DNA reads TGTGCCTGGAGTCGGACAGGTGAAGCCTACGAGCAGTACTTC.

This clone has only a few counts. The rearrangement uses TRBV10-3 and TRBJ2-1, with a tentative D call TRBD2 (6 bases). V lost 10 bases and J 4 bases, leaving 11 bases between the germline ends. The CDR3 contains 12 residues. Germline lookup yields CDR1 ENHRY and CDR2 SYGVKD. CDR3 in DNA: TGTGCCACGACGGGACTTTACAATGAGCAGTTCTTC. Encoded protein: CATTGLYNEQFF.

This clone has a single count. V gene TRBV19 combines with J gene TRBJ1-3; a weak D match, TRBD1 (6 bases). Between the trimmed V and J ends, which lost 7 bases and 4 bases, there was a span of 20 bases. The CDR3 is 16 residues long. The V gene's germline CDR1 is LNHDA and CDR2 SQIVND (reference sequence). The DNA of the CDR3 is TGTGCCAGTATCCCCCCGGGGGCTGACTTCGGAAACACCATATATTTT. Amino acid sequence: CASIPPGADFGNTIYF.

This chain links TRBV28 with TRBJ2-3; possible D gene TRBD2, 5 bases. Germline V gene sequence: CDR1 MDHEN, CDR2 SYDVKM. This CDR3 comprises 14 residues. Trimming shortened V by 2 bases and J by 2 bases, and 8 bases separated the two germline ends. CDR3 DNA: TGTGCCAGCAGTTTAGAGGGCCCCACAGATACGCAGTATTTT. Residues: CASSLEGPTDTQYF.

The genes are TRBV20-1 and TRBJ2-7; no clear D gene. Germline V gives CDR1 DFQATT, CDR2 SNEGSKA (reference sequence). CDR3 length: 13 residues. Trimming left V 0 bases short and J 4 bases short, with 10 bases between. The CDR3 loop is CSARDRPLYEQYF. As DNA, the CDR3 is TGCAGTGCTAGAGATCGTCCTCTTTACGAGCAGTACTTC.

The J gene is TRBJ2-5, the V gene TRBV11-2, with D possibly matching TRBD2 (6 bases). V was cut by 6 bases and J by 1 base, with 12 bases left in between. The CDR3 totals 14 residues. Germline values: CDR1 SGHAT, CDR2 FQNNGV. The CDR3, as DNA: TGTGCCAGCAGTATTGGGGGGTCCCAAGAGACCCAGTACTTC. Amino acids: CASSIGGSQETQYF.

This clone is labeled as medium-sized. The chain uses TRBV19 and TRBJ1-2; D gene ambiguous. Germline loops: CDR1 LNHDA, CDR2 SQIVND (reference sequence). V dropped 7 bases and J dropped 2 bases, with 11 bases sitting between them. The CDR3 is 13 residues long. CDR3 coding DNA: TGTGCCAGTACCGACCGATTAAACTATGGCTACACCTTC. Amino acids: CASTDRLNYGYTF.

This clone was seen a few times. The CDR3 reads CASSLTSNQPQHF. In DNA form, the CDR3 reads TGTGCCAGCAGTTTAACAAGCAATCAGCCCCAGCATTTT. V is TRBV12-3 or TRBV12-4 and J is TRBJ1-5; the D is unclear. This CDR3 region has 13 residues. The V end was cut by 2 bases, the J end by 1 base, with 3 bases between.

This clone is deemed medium-sized (0.01 to 0.1%). The V and J genes are TRBV27 and TRBJ1-2; D gene unclear. The V and J ends lost 3 bases and 7 bases respectively, with 18 bases between them. This CDR3 is built from 15 residues. CDR1 is MNHEY, CDR2 SMNVEV, per germline (reference sequence). The CDR3 region has the DNA TGTGCCAGCAGTTTCGCGGGTATTGGTTTTCGTGGCTACACCTTC. Translated: CASSFAGIGFRGYTF.

In its sample, this clone ranks as medium-sized (0.01 to 0.1%). CDR3 bases: TGTGCCAGCAGGGGACAGGGGGCTCAGGAGCAGTACTTC. Translation: CASRGQGAQEQYF. The chain employs TRBV11-2 and TRBJ2-7, with 12 bases identical to TRBD1. Trimming removed 6 bases from V and 7 bases from J; junction bases left unmatched: 4. Germline V gene sequence: CDR1 SGHAT, CDR2 FQNNGV. The CDR3 covers 13 residues.

This clone has at least ten counts. This chain joins TRBV24-1 and TRBJ1-3; D unresolved. Germline assignment: CDR1 KGHDR and CDR2 SFDVKD. The V gene lost 0 bases and the J gene lost 3 bases, with 5 bases spanning the gap. This CDR3 comprises 14 residues. The CDR3 bases are TGTGCCACCAGTGATTTGAACAGTGGAAACACCATATATTTT. This gives the protein CATSDLNSGNTIYF.

With regard to this clone: Here the CDR3 omits its conserved ending phenylalanine or tryptophan, so a read error is the likely source. The DNA is left out, because the CDR3 cannot be placed on it with certainty; the CDR3 is given as TCRdb lists it. The chain joins TRBV6-1 to TRBJ2-3; the D segment call TRBD1 is taken from the table without a DNA check. The CDR3 has 16 amino acids, counting both end residues. Germline V gives CDR1 MNHNS, CDR2 SASEGT. CDR3 in amino acids: CASSRDRNTYEQYFGS.

This clone was counted between two and nine times. J is TRBJ2-2 and V is TRBV6-2 or TRBV6-3, with a possible D match to TRBD2 (6 bases). CDR1 and CDR2 from the germline V gene are MNHEY and SVGEGT. V gave up 6 bases and J gave up 6 bases, with 11 bases separating them. This CDR3 spans 13 amino acids. The CDR3 is CASSQAGPGELFF. In DNA, the CDR3 is TGTGCCAGCAGCCAGGCGGGGCCCGGGGAGCTGTTTTTT.

The chain links TRBV19 to TRBJ2-5, with D tentatively TRBD1 or TRBD2 (5 bases each). This CDR3 has 15 residues. Germline-derived CDR1 and CDR2 are LNHDA and SQIVND (reference sequence). Trimming shortened V by 6 bases and J by 3 bases, and 17 bases separated the two germline ends. CDR3 amino acids: CASSLAGAGKETQYF. DNA of the CDR3: TGTGCCAGTAGCTTGGCCGGGGCAGGGAAAGAGACCCAGTACTTC.

This chain connects TRBV28 to TRBJ2-7; 7 bases align to TRBD1. Trimming took 7 bases from V and 2 from J; bases not matched to a gene: 14. CDR3 length: 16 residues. CDR1 MDHEN and CDR2 SYDVKM come from the germline V gene. The CDR3: CASTPHATGKAYEQYF. CDR3 nucleotides: TGTGCCAGCACCCCGCATGCGACAGGGAAGGCCTACGAGCAGTACTTC.

Judged by abundance, this clone is medium-sized. This sequence joins TRBV6-1 and TRBJ1-5, with D tentatively TRBD1 (6 bases). Per the germline V gene, CDR1 is MNHNS and CDR2 is SASEGT. This CDR3 spans 15 amino acids. Trimming cost V 6 bases and J 2 bases, with 14 bases left between them. For the CDR3, the DNA is TGTGCCAGCAGCTACGACGGGGGGCGCAATCAGCCCCAGCATTTT. Translation: CASSYDGGRNQPQHF.